Following are 27 T cell receptor beta chains from one sample sequenced in a study of CD4+ T cells in melanoma. Sequencing used immunoSEQ multiplex PCR; TCRdb keeps in-frame clones, though not all of them. The sample records 9,900 or so clones, roughly two thirds being singletons. Input material: cells from a culture (not recorded whether cultured in vitro). The source is a human donor with melanoma.

The genes are TRBV14 and TRBJ2-3, with a possible D match to TRBD2 (5 bases). There are 18 residues in the CDR3. The germline CDR1 and CDR2 sequences are SGHDN and FVKESK. Trimming took off 4 bases at V and 4 bases at J, with 24 bases between the two ends. The CDR3: CASSPPWGARSGSDTQYF. The CDR3 coding sequence is TGTGCCAGCAGCCCGCCCTGGGGAGCTAGGTCTGGTTCAGATACGCAGTATTTT.

This clone has more than one count but fewer than ten. This sequence joins TRBV19 and TRBJ1-1; TRBD1 aligns across 10 bases. The CDR3 runs to 15 residues. After removal of 8 bases from V and 4 bases from J, the junction contained 10 bases not matched to a gene. Germline-derived CDR1 and CDR2 are LNHDA and SQIVND (reference sequence). CDR3 protein: CASWDPGQGPTEAFF. CDR3 in DNA: TGTGCCAGTTGGGACCCGGGACAGGGGCCCACTGAAGCTTTCTTT.

This clone was counted only a few times. J is TRBJ1-4 and V is TRBV27; D unresolved. Trimming removed 4 bases from V and 5 bases from J, with 14 bases in between. The CDR3 contains 15 residues. Germline V CDR1 and CDR2: MNHEY, SMNVEV (reference sequence). This CDR3 reads CASSSRRVGNEKLFF. The CDR3 DNA sequence: TGTGCCAGCAGTTCCCGACGAGTAGGGAATGAAAAACTGTTTTTT.

With regard to this clone: At one boundary the junction diverges from the germline segment, which might be a read error. CDR3 in DNA: TGTGCCAGCACTGAACGGGGAGGCGCCTATGGCTACACCTTC. Translating it yields CASTERGGAYGYTF. This chain uses TRBV6-1 with TRBJ1-2; D gene uncertain. Germline CDR1 and CDR2: MNHNS and SASEGT. CDR3 length: 14 residues.

This clone was recorded only once. V gene TRBV10-2 combines with J gene TRBJ2-7; 8 nucleotides line up with TRBD1. The CDR3 sequence is 17 residues long. V dropped 2 bases and J dropped 4; count of bases not matched to a gene: 13. The germline V gene has CDR1 WSHSY and CDR2 SAAADI. CDR3 coding DNA: TGCGCCAGCAGTGAGGTTTTTCGGACAGGGACAGCATACGAGCAGTACTTC. As protein: CASSEVFRTGTAYEQYF.

The chain recombines TRBV7-9 with TRBJ2-4; no clear D gene. Germline V lookup: CDR1 SEHNR, CDR2 FQNEAQ (reference sequence). This CDR3 is 15 amino acids long. Trimming removed 1 base from V and 0 bases from J, with 7 bases in between. The DNA for the CDR3 is TGTGCCAGCAGCTTAGGAGCAGGAGCCAAAAACATTCAGTACTTC. Its protein product is CASSLGAGAKNIQYF.

In its sample, this clone was seen a few times. V and J are TRBV2 and TRBJ2-4; TRBD1 matches 9 bases. The CDR3 has 15 amino acids. The germline CDR1 and CDR2 sequences are SNHLY and FYNNEI. V lost 4 bases, J lost 6 bases, and 7 bases stayed unmatched. DNA for the CDR3: TGTGCCAGCAGTGTAGTTGGGACAGGGATAAACATTCAGTACTTC. Encoded protein: CASSVVGTGINIQYF.

The genes are TRBV7-9 and TRBJ1-1; D remains ambiguous. V was shortened by 2 bases and J by 7 bases, with 11 bases between the two germline ends. The CDR3 covers 13 residues. Looked up from germline, CDR1 is SEHNR and CDR2 is FQNEAQ (reference sequence). CDR3 residues: CASSLNGEGEAFF. The CDR3 DNA reads as TGTGCCAGCAGCTTAAACGGGGAAGGTGAAGCTTTCTTT.

This clone came up a few times. The chain combines TRBV5-1 with TRBJ1-1; no firm D call. V lost 4 bases to trimming and J lost 0 bases, with 10 bases between them. CDR3 length: 14 residues. Germline CDR1 and CDR2: SGHRS and YFSETQ. CDR3 residues: CASSPEAVNTEAFF. For the CDR3, the DNA is TGCGCCAGCAGCCCCGAGGCAGTGAACACTGAAGCTTTCTTT.

The gene calls are TRBV2 and TRBJ2-1; D gene unclear. The CDR3 is 14 amino acids. The V end was cut by 3 bases, the J end by 4 bases, with 10 bases between. Germline V gives CDR1 SNHLY, CDR2 FYNNEI. The CDR3 nucleotides are TGTGCCAGCAGTGAGATACGCTGGTACAATGAGCAGTTCTTC. Its translation: CASSEIRWYNEQFF.

The chain carries TRBV21-1 and TRBJ2-7; no DNA check was done on the table's D call, TRBD2. TRBV21-1 is a listed pseudogene. The CDR3 is made up of 15 amino acids. For the CDR3, the DNA is TGTGCCAGCACCAAATCAGGCGGGCAACTAAGCGAGCAGTACTTC. Protein product: CASTKSGGQLSEQYF.

In this sample, this clone turned up a few times. The J gene is TRBJ2-2, the V gene TRBV19, with D perhaps TRBD1 or TRBD2 (6 bases each). The CDR3 sequence is 16 residues long. In germline, CDR1 is LNHDA, CDR2 SQIVND (reference sequence). V dropped 4 bases and J dropped 6 bases, with 18 bases sitting between them. This CDR3 is CASSTRLGGPAGELFF. DNA of the CDR3: TGTGCCAGTAGTACCCGACTAGGGGGTCCGGCCGGGGAGCTGTTTTTT.

This clone was counted between two and nine times. A read error may produce the germline difference seen at one junction end. The CDR3 is CASGQRNTDAFF. DNA of the CDR3: TGTGCTAGTGGACAAAGGAACACTGACGCTTTCTTT. The V gene is TRBV12-5, the J gene TRBJ1-1; no reliable D call. The CDR3 runs 12 residues. CDR1 LGHNT and CDR2 FRNRAP come from the germline V gene. Using reference TRBV12-5 and TRBJ1-1 for the parts outside the CDR3, the full variable domain is DARVTQTPRHKVTEMGQEVTMRCQPILGHNTVFWYRQTMMQGLELLAYFRNRAPLDDSGMPKDRFSAEMPDATLATLKIQPSEPRDSAVYFCASGQRNTDAFFGQGTRLTVV.

This clone was counted once. The V call is TRBV20-1, the J call TRBJ2-7; D is uncertain. CDR1 DFQATT and CDR2 SNEGSKA come from the germline V gene (reference sequence). Trimming removed 7 bases from V and 1 base from J, with 8 bases in between. The CDR3 length is 11 residues. This CDR3 is CSVGQSYEQYF. The CDR3 DNA reads TGCAGTGTCGGGCAGTCCTACGAGCAGTACTTC.

The J gene is TRBJ2-1, the V gene TRBV9; 14 bases are shared with TRBD2. Per the germline V gene, CDR1 is SGDLS and CDR2 is YYNGEE. The CDR3 is 15 amino acids. J gave up 7 bases and V 6 bases, and 6 bases lay outside the gene matches. CDR3 in DNA: TGTGCCAGCACCCTGGGACTAGCGGGGGAAAATGAGCAGTTCTTC. The encoded protein is CASTLGLAGENEQFF.

This chain connects TRBV7-8 to TRBJ2-2, with D perhaps TRBD1 (5 bases). Trimming cost V 5 bases and J 2 bases, with 12 bases left between them. CDR3 length: 15 residues. Germline CDR1 reads SGHVS; CDR2 reads FQNEAQ. CDR3 bases: TGTGCCAGCAGCCTTCAAGGGGCCAACACCGGGGAGCTGTTTTTT. This sequence encodes CASSLQGANTGELFF.

The chain couples TRBV2 to TRBJ2-7; unclear D gene. V was pared by 7 bases and J by 1 base, with 11 bases between. The CDR3 is 13 amino acids. CDR1 is SNHLY, CDR2 FYNNEI, per germline. For the CDR3, the DNA is TGTGCCAGCACATATCCCATTTCCTACGAGCAGTACTTC. It is translated as CASTYPISYEQYF.

The rearrangement joins TRBV5-5 to TRBJ2-3; 8 nucleotides align to TRBD2. The CDR3 has 16 residues. With V trimmed by 4 bases and J by 2 bases, 9 bases remained unmatched. The V gene's germline CDR1 is SGHKS and CDR2 YYEKEE (reference sequence). As DNA, the CDR3 is TGTGCCAGCAGCCCACTAGCGGCCTACTCCACAGATACGCAGTATTTT. It is translated as CASSPLAAYSTDTQYF.

The rearrangement links TRBV7-9 to TRBJ1-2; D is perhaps TRBD1 (6 bases). Germline-derived CDR1 and CDR2 are SEHNR and FQNEAQ (reference sequence). The CDR3 is 13 amino acids. The germline V and J ends were trimmed by 7 bases and 2 bases, with 11 bases remaining between them. In DNA form, the CDR3 reads TGTGCCAGCACCTTGACAGGCAACTATGGCTACACCTTC. It encodes CASTLTGNYGYTF.

CDR3 protein: CASSFRRQGREQYF. The CDR3, as DNA: TGTGCCAGCAGCTTTCGGAGACAGGGACGCGAGCAGTACTTC. The chain carries TRBV7-2 and TRBJ2-7; 7 bases match TRBD1. V shed 3 bases, J shed 6 bases, and the junction held 8 bases outside the gene matches. This CDR3 contains 14 residues. Germline V lookup: CDR1 SGHTA, CDR2 FQGNSA.

This clone has just a few counts. The chain couples TRBV6-1 to TRBJ1-1; D is undetermined. V was cut by 8 bases and J by 4 bases, with 14 bases left in between. Germline values: CDR1 MNHNS, CDR2 SASEGT. The CDR3 covers 13 residues. In DNA form, the CDR3 reads TGTGCCAGCCATCTACATGGAGCCACTGAAGCTTTCTTT. Encoded protein: CASHLHGATEAFF.

The rearrangement joins TRBV5-4 to TRBJ1-2; no definite D call. Looked up from germline, CDR1 is SGHNT and CDR2 is YYREEE (reference sequence). This CDR3 is built from 13 residues. V was clipped by 1 base and J by 5 bases, with 9 bases between them. In DNA form, the CDR3 reads TGTGCCAGCAGCTTGTCCTGGGAGTATGGCTACACCTTC. It translates to CASSLSWEYGYTF. Complete variable domain (other parts from reference TRBV5-4 and TRBJ1-2): ETGVTQSPTHLIKTRGQQVTLRCSSQSGHNTVSWYQQALGQGPQFIFQYYREEENGRGNFPPRFSGLQFPNYSSELNVNALELDDSALYLCASSLSWEYGYTFGSGTRLTVV.

The rearrangement links TRBV11-2 to TRBJ1-3; TRBD1 might be the D (5 bases). The CDR3 is made up of 16 amino acids. Germline lookup yields CDR1 SGHAT and CDR2 FQNNGV. The V gene lost 2 bases and the J gene lost 0 bases, with 11 bases spanning the gap. DNA of the CDR3: TGTGCCAGCAGCTTACGCCAGGGTAACTCTGGAAACACCATATATTTT. It encodes CASSLRQGNSGNTIYF.

The count of this clone is one. The V call is TRBV2, the J call TRBJ2-1; D is ambiguous. This CDR3 has 13 amino acids. The germline CDR1 and CDR2 sequences are SNHLY and FYNNEI. Between the trimmed V and J ends, which lost 2 bases and 4 bases, there was a span of 6 bases. In DNA form, the CDR3 reads TGTGCCAGCAGTGAACGCCGGTACAATGAGCAGTTCTTC. This translates into CASSERRYNEQFF.

J is TRBJ1-1 and V is TRBV6-6; TRBD1 matches at 10 bases. Germline CDR1 is MNHNY and CDR2 is SVGAGI (reference sequence). V was pared by 8 bases and J by 9 bases, with 3 bases of the junction left unmatched. The CDR3 loop spans 11 amino acids. CDR3 in amino acids: CASYDRGQAFF. The CDR3 DNA reads as TGTGCCAGCTACGACAGGGGGCAAGCTTTCTTT.

The chain's CDR3 is CASSGDRGETQYF. The CDR3 region has the DNA TGTGCCAGCAGCGGAGACAGGGGGGAGACCCAGTACTTC. The chain couples TRBV6-4 to TRBJ2-5; TRBD1 matches 9 bases. V was clipped by 6 bases and J by 5 bases; unmatched bases: 4. Germline-derived CDR1 and CDR2 are MRHNA and SNTAGT. This CDR3 spans 13 amino acids.

There are a few counts of this clone. The J gene is TRBJ1-2, the V gene TRBV7-9; TRBD1 agrees at 7 bases. After removal of 3 bases from V and 6 bases from J, the junction contained 4 bases not matched to a gene. The germline V gene encodes CDR1 SEHNR and CDR2 FQNEAQ (reference sequence). The length of the CDR3 is 13 residues. CDR3 loop: CASSFPGGNGYTF. DNA for the CDR3: TGTGCCAGCAGCTTTCCAGGGGGAAATGGCTACACCTTC.